Listed below are T cell receptor beta chains from one sample, sequenced in a study of metastatic and nonmetastatic thyroid tumors. TCRdb reanalyzed the PCR reads via MiXCR. The sample lists tens of thousands of clones; 20% to 25% were seen once. Sequencing was carried out using blood. Source of these receptors: a female donor with papillary thyroid cancer or a benign thyroid nodule (not recorded which). Some clones in this sample may be carry-over from other donors' samples. The CDR3 runs from the conserved cysteine through the conserved F or W. D genes are given only for firm matches. Not all rows give a size; the values are once, few, many and, for expanded clones, a class.

j_gene	d_gene	abundance	v_gene	CDR3aa	CDR3nt
TRBJ2-3	NA	many	TRBV7-2	CASSLAFTDTQYF	TGTGCCAGCAGCTTAGCCTTCACAGATACGCAGTATTTT
TRBJ2-1	TRBD2	many	TRBV20-1	CSAGDPAGGYDEQFF	TGCAGTGCTGGAGACCCAGCGGGAGGGTACGATGAGCAGTTCTTC
TRBJ2-7	NA	medium-sized	TRBV28	CASSLFRMEDYEQYF	TGTGCCAGCAGTTTATTCCGGATGGAAGACTACGAGCAGTACTTC
TRBJ2-7	TRBD1	NA	TRBV25-1	CASSEYGDRGSYEQYF	TGTGCCAGCAGTGAATACGGGGACAGGGGATCCTACGAGCAGTACTTC
TRBJ2-2	TRBD2	once	TRBV5-1	CASSLTSGRGNTGELFF	TGCGCCAGCAGCTTGACTAGCGGGAGAGGGAACACCGGGGAGCTGTTTTTT
TRBJ2-4	NA	many	TRBV11-2	CASSLGATQGNIQYF	TGTGCCAGCAGCTTAGGTGCGACCCAGGGAAACATTCAGTACTTC
TRBJ2-7	TRBD1	many	TRBV11-2	CASSLDDPHRGNLYEQYF	TGTGCCAGCAGCTTAGATGACCCCCACAGGGGGAATTTATACGAGCAGTACTTC
TRBJ1-3	TRBD1	NA	TRBV15	CATSVAWTGTGNTIYF	TGTGCCACCAGCGTGGCTTGGACAGGGACCGGAAACACCATATATTTT
TRBJ2-1	NA	many	TRBV5-1	CASSEPIYNEQFF	TGCGCCAGCAGCGAGCCCATTTACAATGAGCAGTTCTTC
TRBJ1-1	NA	NA	TRBV4-1	CASSLGLNTEAFF	TGCGCCAGCAGCCTTGGACTGAACACTGAAGCTTTCTTT
TRBJ2-1	NA	medium-sized	TRBV13	CASSPEGLDEQFF	TGTGCCAGCAGCCCCGAGGGTCTTGATGAGCAGTTCTTC
TRBJ2-7	TRBD2	few	TRBV20-1	CSANPRDYLYEQYF	TGCAGTGCTAACCCACGGGACTACCTCTACGAGCAGTACTTC
TRBJ2-4	NA	many	TRBV28	CASSLVENIQYF	TGTGCCAGCAGTTTAGTCGAAAACATTCAGTACTTC
TRBJ2-2	TRBD1	many	TRBV12-3/TRBV12-4	CASSHAGTATGELFF	TGTGCCAGCAGCCACGCCGGGACAGCCACCGGGGAGCTGTTTTTT
TRBJ1-3	NA	many	TRBV20-1	CSASQRGFGNTIYF	TGCAGTGCTAGCCAAAGGGGTTTTGGAAACACCATATATTTT
TRBJ2-5	TRBD2	NA	TRBV6-2/TRBV6-3	CASALAGGPNQETQYF	TGTGCCAGCGCGTTAGCGGGAGGGCCCAACCAAGAGACCCAGTACTTC
TRBJ2-2	TRBD2	NA	TRBV4-1	CASSHHGLDRYTGELFF	TGCGCCAGCAGCCACCATGGACTAGACCGGTACACCGGGGAGCTGTTTTTT
TRBJ2-7	NA	NA	TRBV7-2	CASSLAFFSSYEQYF	TGTGCCAGCAGCTTAGCTTTTTTCTCCTCCTACGAGCAGTACTTC
TRBJ2-1	TRBD2	NA	TRBV20-1	CSDYGLAGTYNEKFF	TGCAGTGACTATGGACTAGCGGGTACCTACAATGAGAAGTTCTTC
TRBJ1-1	NA	many	TRBV14	CASSLVQGFTEAFF	TGTGCCAGCAGCCTCGTGCAGGGTTTCACTGAAGCTTTCTTT
TRBJ2-1	TRBD1	few	TRBV5-1	CASSLAGRGQNEQFF	TGCGCCAGCAGCTTGGCGGGCAGGGGGCAGAATGAGCAGTTCTTC
TRBJ2-3	NA	many	TRBV27	CASSPHRPGLLDTQYF	TGTGCCAGCAGCCCCCACCGACCGGGACTGTTAGATACGCAGTATTTT
TRBJ2-1	TRBD1	many	TRBV20-1	CSASTGTGARLWQFF	TGCAGTGCTAGTACCGGGACAGGGGCCCGGCTCTGGCAGTTCTTC
TRBJ1-1	NA	NA	TRBV11-3	CASSPSVSGDTEAFF	TGTGCCAGCAGCCCCTCGGTCTCGGGGGACACTGAAGCTTTCTTT
TRBJ2-7	TRBD2	NA	TRBV27	CASIPLLAGGRVEQYF	TGTGCCAGCATTCCCCTCTTAGCGGGAGGTCGGGTCGAGCAGTACTTC
TRBJ1-1	NA	many	TRBV12-3/TRBV12-4	CASSLWDGSEAFF	TGTGCCAGCAGTTTATGGGACGGGTCTGAAGCTTTCTTT
TRBJ1-5	TRBD1	many	TRBV2	CASRAGIGGSQPQHF	TGTGCCAGCAGGGCGGGTATAGGGGGCAGCCAGCCCCAGCATTTT
TRBJ2-1	TRBD2	many	TRBV10-2	CASSESGGDERQFF	TGCGCCAGCAGTGAGTCTGGGGGGGACGAGCGGCAGTTCTTC
TRBJ1-2	NA	few	TRBV6-1	CASSPTLEGIYGYTF	TGTGCCAGCAGTCCGACGCTGGAGGGTATTTATGGCTACACCTTC
TRBJ1-3	NA	many	TRBV5-1	CASSLAGGRGNTIYF	TGCGCCAGCAGCTTGGCTGGGGGAAGAGGAAACACCATATATTTT
TRBJ2-7	NA	NA	TRBV5-1	CASSLVRDSRPGNEQYF	TGCGCCAGCAGCTTGGTGCGGGACAGTCGACCGGGTAACGAGCAGTACTTC
TRBJ2-2	NA	few	TRBV6-1	CASSHHRSGELFF	TGTGCCAGCAGTCATCACCGAAGCGGGGAGCTGTTTTTT
TRBJ1-5	NA	few	TRBV28	CASSLGQILYSNQPQHF	TGTGCCAGCAGTTTAGGGCAGATCCTATATAGCAATCAGCCCCAGCATTTT
TRBJ2-1	TRBD2	many	TRBV20-1	CSAETAGGSYNEQFF	TGCAGTGCAGAGACAGCGGGAGGCTCCTACAATGAGCAGTTCTTC
TRBJ1-6	NA	many	TRBV6-1	CASSPGPGNSPLHF	TGTGCCAGCAGCCCGGGGCCTGGGAATTCACCCCTCCACTTT
TRBJ2-5	NA	NA	TRBV3-1	CASSQDPVTGQETQYF	TGTGCCAGCAGCCAAGATCCTGTCACAGGACAAGAGACCCAGTACTTC
TRBJ2-6	NA	NA	TRBV9	CASSVPGAQGANVLTF	TGTGCCAGCAGCGTACCAGGGGCGCAGGGGGCCAACGTCCTGACTTTC
TRBJ1-2	TRBD1	many	TRBV11-2	CASSLEGGTGGYTF	TGTGCCAGCAGCTTAGAAGGTGGGACAGGAGGCTACACCTTC
TRBJ2-5	TRBD2	NA	TRBV6-2/TRBV6-3	CASSFREEETQYF	TGTGCCAGCAGTTTCCGGGAGGAAGAGACCCAGTACTTC
TRBJ2-5	TRBD2	many	TRBV20-1	CSVTSGRGETQYF	TGCAGTGTAACTAGCGGGAGAGGGGAGACCCAGTACTTC
TRBJ2-7	NA	NA	TRBV20-1	CSASAATSSYEQYF	TGCAGTGCTAGTGCCGCGACGAGCTCCTACGAGCAGTACTTC
TRBJ2-2	NA	few	TRBV6-2/TRBV6-3	CASKGYLGDTWELFF	TGTGCCAGCAAAGGCTATCTGGGTGACACCTGGGAGCTGTTTTTT
TRBJ2-3	NA	NA	TRBV6-5	CASSYPIRRCSTDTQYF	TGTGCCAGCAGTTACCCGATTCGGCGGTGTAGCACAGATACGCAGTATTTT
TRBJ2-2	TRBD2	many	TRBV3-1	CASSRRGLAGVFGTGELFF	TGTGCCAGCAGCCGCCGTGGACTAGCGGGAGTGTTTGGTACCGGGGAGCTGTTTTTT
TRBJ1-1	NA	NA	TRBV7-8	CASSVGSYTQAFF	TGTGCCAGCAGCGTCGGTAGTTACACTCAAGCTTTCTTT
TRBJ2-5	TRBD2	many	TRBV30	CAWSLAGPRETQYF	TGTGCCTGGAGTTTAGCGGGCCCCCGAGAGACCCAGTACTTC
TRBJ1-2	TRBD1	few	TRBV27	CASAGTGFRGYTF	TGTGCTTCTGCCGGGACAGGGTTCCGTGGCTACACCTTC
TRBJ1-1	NA	many	TRBV12-3/TRBV12-4	CASSPTLGGGTEAFF	TGTGCCAGCAGTCCTACCCTGGGGGGGGGCACTGAAGCTTTCTTT
TRBJ1-6	NA	many	TRBV5-1	CASSLESGYSPLHF	TGCGCCAGCAGCTTGGAATCAGGATATTCACCCCTCCACTTT
TRBJ2-1	NA	NA	TRBV20-1	CSARDRDFSYNEQFF	TGCAGTGCTAGAGATCGGGACTTCTCCTACAATGAGCAGTTCTTC
TRBJ2-2	NA	many	TRBV6-1	CASRRLSGTSNTGELFF	TGTGCCAGCAGAAGACTCTCCGGGACATCTAACACCGGGGAGCTGTTTTTT
TRBJ1-2	TRBD1	many	TRBV19	CASIPSGGGYGYTF	TGTGCCAGTATCCCATCAGGGGGCGGCTATGGCTACACCTTC